What follows describes a single T cell receptor (beta chain). Trimming pared 3 bases from V and 1 base from J, leaving 7 bases between. The CDR3 spans 13 residues. Germline V gene sequence: CDR1 SGHNT, CDR2 YENEEA. The entry originates in a study of T cell responses to AZD1222 COVID-19 vaccine. Data came from immunoSEQ multiplex PCR; TCRdb stores just in-frame clones and leaves some out. The sample holds more than 100,000 clones, nearly 90% seen once. This clonotype was sampled from an adult in good health. The sequenced sample was peripheral blood, obtained on day 0 of AZD1222 vaccination. The genes are TRBV11-3 and TRBJ2-7, with D tentatively TRBD1 (6 bases). The CDR3 is CASSFTGSYEQYF. CDR3 sequence (DNA): TGTGCCAGCAGCTTTACAGGGTCCTACGAGCAGTACTTC.